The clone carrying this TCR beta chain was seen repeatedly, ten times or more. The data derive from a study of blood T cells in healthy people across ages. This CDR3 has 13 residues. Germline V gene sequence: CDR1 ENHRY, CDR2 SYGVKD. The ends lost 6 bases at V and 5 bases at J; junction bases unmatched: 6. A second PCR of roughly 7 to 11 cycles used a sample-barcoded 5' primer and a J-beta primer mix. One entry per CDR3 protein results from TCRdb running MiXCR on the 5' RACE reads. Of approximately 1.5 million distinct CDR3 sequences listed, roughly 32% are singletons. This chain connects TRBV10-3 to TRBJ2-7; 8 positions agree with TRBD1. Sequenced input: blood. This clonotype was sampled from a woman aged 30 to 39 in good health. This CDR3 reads CAIRALDRDEQYF. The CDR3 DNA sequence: TGTGCCATCAGGGCCCTGGACAGGGACGAGCAGTACTTC.